This T cell receptor beta chain is drawn from a study of Tregs in tolerant kidney transplant recipients. Overall study results and limits: No direct test of biological reproducibility was done here.

The CDR3 has 16 amino acids. Germline V gene data show CDR1 as MGHRA and CDR2 as YSYEKL. V gave up 4 bases and J gave up 1 base, with 16 bases separating them. Assay used: immunoSEQ multiplex PCR; TCRdb lists only in-frame clones, some missing. The table lists about 78,000 clones, approximately 89% of them singletons, with 0.34% in the top ten. This clone was detected a few times. What it recognizes is unknown. The specimen was Tregs from blood, collected before the transplant. This TCR was sampled from a human donor who received a combined kidney and bone marrow transplant. The chain couples TRBV4-1 to TRBJ1-2, with TRBD1 as a possible D gene (5 bases). CDR3 sequence (DNA): TGCGCCAGCAGCCCAGACCCACAGGAAATTAACTATGGCTACACCTTC. Translation gives CASSPDPQEINYGYTF.